What follows are 24 T cell receptor beta chains derived from one specimen sequenced in a study of blood T cell repertoires in COVID-19. Here immunoSEQ multiplex PCR was the method, and the copy in TCRdb shows in-frame clones only, minus some. The data hold around 230,000 clones, with around 86% observed a single time. The specimen was peripheral blood. The receptors come from a middle-aged man with COVID-19, enrolled during active disease.

This chain connects TRBV4-1 to TRBJ2-7, with TRBD2 identical over 7 bases. This CDR3 spans 15 amino acids. CDR1 is MGHRA, CDR2 YSYEKL, per germline. With 4 bases clipped from V and 5 bases from J, the junction kept 11 bases outside the gene matches. CDR3 sequence: CASSPTPREEDEQYF. The DNA of the CDR3 is TGCGCCAGCAGCCCCACGCCCCGGGAGGAAGACGAGCAGTACTTC.

This clone came up a few times. The same CDR3 also results from other DNA sequences found in this sample. The gene calls are TRBV3-1 (or the pseudogene TRBV3-2) and TRBJ1-6; D is undetermined. The CDR3 totals 16 residues. The germline V gene encodes CDR1 LGHDT and CDR2 YNNKEL (reference sequence). V shed 1 base and J shed 0 bases, with 7 bases lying between them. CDR3: CASSQGGSSYNSPLHF. The CDR3, as DNA: TGTGCCAGCAGCCAAGGAGGCAGCTCCTATAATTCACCCCTCCACTTT.

The rearrangement uses TRBV2 and TRBJ1-4, with D possibly being TRBD1 (6 bases). Trimming took off 5 bases at V and 8 bases at J, with 15 bases between the two ends. This CDR3 spans 14 amino acids. Germline assignment: CDR1 SNHLY and CDR2 FYNNEI. DNA of the CDR3: TGTGCCAGCAGTCAACAGGGAGTACGGGAAAAACTGTTTTTT. Translated, it gives CASSQQGVREKLFF.

The chain couples TRBV6-5 to TRBJ1-6; D remains unclear. Germline CDR1 and CDR2: MNHEY and SVGAGI. This CDR3 spans 13 amino acids. Trimming cost V 6 bases and J 9 bases, with 12 bases left between them. CDR3 nucleotides: TGTGCCAGCAGCTATACCCCCGGTTCACCCCTCCACTTT. Protein sequence: CASSYTPGSPLHF.

The chain joins TRBV29-1 to TRBJ2-2; D ambiguous. The CDR3 contains 13 residues. CDR1 and CDR2 from the germline V gene are SQVTM and ANQGSEA. The V end was cut by 4 bases, the J end by 4 bases, with 10 bases between. The chain's CDR3 is CSVAPSSTGELFF. CDR3 bases: TGCAGCGTTGCTCCCTCTAGCACCGGGGAGCTGTTTTTT.

The chain recombines TRBV7-2 with TRBJ2-7, with 7 bases that match TRBD1. The CDR3 totals 14 residues. V was clipped by 5 bases and J by 3 bases; unmatched bases: 7. Per the germline V gene, CDR1 is SGHTA and CDR2 is FQGNSA. CDR3 protein: CASSATGQVYEQYF. CDR3 sequence (DNA): TGTGCCAGCAGCGCGACAGGACAGGTCTACGAGCAGTACTTC.

V gene TRBV30 combines with J gene TRBJ1-1; D gene uncertain. V was cut by 4 bases and J by 1 base, with 10 bases left in between. The V gene's germline CDR1 is GTSNPN and CDR2 SVGIG (reference sequence). CDR3 length equals 13 residues. CDR3 nucleotide sequence: TGTGCCTGGACCCGCCTGAGGAACACTGAAGCTTTCTTT. It translates to CAWTRLRNTEAFF.

V gene TRBV9 combines with J gene TRBJ1-6, with D possibly matching TRBD1 (5 bases). Trimming cost V 4 bases and J 6 bases, with 20 bases left between them. The CDR3 spans 17 residues. From germline, CDR1 is SGDLS and CDR2 YYNGEE. The CDR3 nucleotides read TGTGCCAGCAGCACGCACCCAGGGTTCCAGGGTAATTCACCCCTCCACTTT. It yields the protein CASSTHPGFQGNSPLHF.

The chain is built from TRBV7-9 and TRBJ1-5; TRBD1 might be the D (5 bases). V lost 4 bases and J 1 base, leaving 14 bases between the germline ends. CDR1 SEHNR and CDR2 FQNEAQ come from the germline V gene (reference sequence). The CDR3 runs 16 residues. In nucleotides, the CDR3 is TGTGCCAGCAGCTCCTCAGGGTTGGGAAGCAATCAGCCCCAGCATTTT. Its protein is CASSSSGLGSNQPQHF.

The chain recombines TRBV27 with TRBJ2-7, with TRBD1 matching 9 bases. Germline V CDR1 and CDR2: MNHEY, SMNVEV (reference sequence). The CDR3 totals 13 residues. The V segment lost 5 bases and the J segment 3 bases; nucleotides outside the gene matches: 2. CDR3 nucleotide sequence: TGTGCCAGCAGTAGGACAGGGGTCTACGAGCAGTACTTC. Translation gives CASSRTGVYEQYF.

As to this clone: One junction end disagrees with the germline gene, perhaps due to a read error. The rearrangement uses TRBV7-7 and TRBJ2-3; maybe TRBD2 (6 bases). This CDR3 comprises 14 residues. In germline, CDR1 is SSHAT, CDR2 FNYEAQ (reference sequence). The CDR3 DNA sequence: TGTGCTAGCAGCTTAGGCGGGATCACAGATACGCAGTATTTT. Amino acids: CASSLGGITDTQYF. Combining the CDR3 with reference TRBV7-7 and TRBJ2-3 gives the whole variable domain GAGVSQSPRYKVTKRGQDVTLRCDPISSHATLYWYQQALGQGPEFLTYFNYEAQPDKSGLPSDRFSAERPEGSISTLTIQRTEQRDSAMYRCASSLGGITDTQYFGPGTRLTVL.

This rearrangement joins TRBV5-1 to TRBJ1-2; possible D gene TRBD1, 6 bases. The germline V gene encodes CDR1 SGHRS and CDR2 YFSETQ. The CDR3 contains 14 residues. V lost 4 bases and J lost 8, with 18 bases in between. CDR3 loop: CASSAGGGEQGYTF. The CDR3 nucleotides read TGCGCCAGCAGCGCCGGAGGGGGGGAGCAGGGCTACACCTTC.

This clone was detected only once. The gene calls are TRBV9 and TRBJ1-6, with D hard to call. CDR1 and CDR2 from the germline V gene are SGDLS and YYNGEE. V lost 2 bases and J lost 9, with 12 bases in between. This CDR3 comprises 14 residues. The CDR3 loop is CASSVQRAGSPLHF. CDR3 nucleotides: TGTGCCAGCAGCGTGCAGAGAGCAGGTTCACCCCTCCACTTT.

The genes are TRBV24-1 and TRBJ2-2; 11 bases fit TRBD2. CDR3 length: 16 residues. Trimming took 5 bases from V and 5 from J; bases not matched to a gene: 6. Germline lookup yields CDR1 KGHDR and CDR2 SFDVKD. CDR3 sequence: CATSASGGPGTGELFF. As DNA, the CDR3 is TGTGCCACCAGTGCTAGCGGGGGGCCGGGGACCGGGGAGCTGTTTTTT.

Of note for this clone: This same CDR3 is encoded by further DNA sequences in the sample. The V and J genes are TRBV30 and TRBJ1-1; D possibly corresponds to TRBD1 (5 bases). The CDR3 spans 12 residues. Germline-derived CDR1 and CDR2 are GTSNPN and SVGIG (reference sequence). V was pared by 2 bases and J by 4 bases, with 8 bases between. CDR3 bases: TGTGCCTGGAGTCCGGGGGGCACTGAAGCTTTCTTT. Its translation: CAWSPGGTEAFF. The whole variable domain, filled in from reference TRBV30 and TRBJ1-1, reads SQTIHQWPATLVQPVGSPLSLECTVEGTSNPNLYWYRQAAGRGLQLLFYSVGIGQISSEVPQNLSASRPQDRQFILSSKKLLLSDSGFYLCAWSPGGTEAFFGQGTRLTVV.

The chain combines TRBV14 with TRBJ1-6; D might be TRBD1 (5 bases). V lost 1 base and J 6 bases, leaving 10 bases between the germline ends. The germline CDR1 and CDR2 sequences are SGHDN and FVKESK. The CDR3 loop spans 15 amino acids. CDR3 in DNA: TGTGCCAGCAGCCAAGGTCACAGGTCTAATTCACCCCTCCACTTT. As protein: CASSQGHRSNSPLHF.

The chain employs TRBV7-8 and TRBJ2-7, with TRBD2 matching over 13 bases. V was pared by 4 bases and J by 6 bases, with 9 bases of the junction left unmatched. This CDR3 is 16 amino acids long. Germline V gene data show CDR1 as SGHVS and CDR2 as FQNEAQ. As DNA, the CDR3 is TGTGCCAGCAGCTGGGGAACTAGCGGGGGGGCCTTCGAGCAGTACTTC. It specifies CASSWGTSGGAFEQYF.

The rearrangement joins TRBV18 to TRBJ1-4; D possibly corresponds to TRBD1 (5 bases). This CDR3 has 16 amino acids. Germline V gene data show CDR1 as KGHSH and CDR2 as LQKENI. Deletions cut 0 bases from V and 6 bases from J, with 14 bases between. The CDR3 spells CASSPPVGQGDEKLFF. In DNA form, the CDR3 reads TGTGCCAGCTCACCACCGGTGGGGCAGGGTGATGAAAAACTGTTTTTT.

The J gene is TRBJ2-7, the V gene TRBV2, with D perhaps matching TRBD2 (6 bases). The V end lost 10 bases, the J end lost 5 bases, and 21 bases lay between the germline ends. The CDR3 is 14 amino acids. Per germline, CDR1 SNHLY and CDR2 FYNNEI. The CDR3 coding sequence is TGTGCCACCCAGCAGGAGGGGCAGTTCGACGAGCAGTACTTC. Encoded protein: CATQQEGQFDEQYF.

The chain links TRBV30 to TRBJ1-1; 7 bases map to TRBD1. The CDR3 runs to 15 residues. Germline CDR1 reads GTSNPN; CDR2 reads SVGIG (reference sequence). The ends lost 3 bases at V and 4 bases at J; junction bases unmatched: 11. The CDR3 loop reads CAWSSQTGRFTEAFF. CDR3 DNA sequence: TGTGCCTGGAGCTCACAGACAGGGAGGTTCACTGAAGCTTTCTTT.

Comment on this clone: Other nucleotide sequences in the sample specify the same CDR3. The chain is built from TRBV19 and TRBJ1-5; D ambiguous. Germline V gene sequence: CDR1 LNHDA, CDR2 SQIVND (reference sequence). The CDR3 is 14 residues long. V was shortened by 5 bases and J by 1 base, with 9 bases between the two germline ends. The CDR3 DNA follows: TGTGCCAGTAGTCGGGGTTCCAGCAATCAGCCCCAGCATTTT. This gives the protein CASSRGSSNQPQHF.

J is TRBJ2-5 and V is TRBV7-2; 7 positions match TRBD2. Germline V gives CDR1 SGHTA, CDR2 FQGNSA. The CDR3 consists of 16 residues. Unmatched junction bases numbered 12, after V lost 4 bases and J lost 4 bases. This CDR3 reads CASSSSGGVRRETQYF. The CDR3 DNA sequence: TGTGCCAGCAGCTCCTCGGGGGGAGTTAGGAGAGAGACCCAGTACTTC. The full variable domain, its missing parts supplied by reference TRBV7-2 and TRBJ2-5, is GAGVSQSPSNKVTEKGKDVELRCDPISGHTALYWYRQSLGQGLEFLIYFQGNSAPDKSGLPSDRFSAERTGGSVSTLTIQRTQQEDSAVYLCASSSSGGVRRETQYFGPGTRLLVL.

With respect to this clone: Germline and junction disagree at one end, which may indicate a read error. The CDR3 DNA reads as TGCGCCAGCAGCTTGGCAACTAGCGGGAACTCCGGGGAGCTGTTTTTT. This sequence encodes CASSLATSGNSGELFF. The chain links TRBV5-1 to TRBJ2-2; 10 positions agree with TRBD2. Germline CDR1 SGHRS, CDR2 YFSETQ. The CDR3 consists of 16 residues. Looking up the rest from reference TRBV5-1 and TRBJ2-2 gives the full variable domain: KAGVTQTPRYLIKTRGQQVTLSCSPISGHRSVSWYQQTPGQGLQFLFEYFSETQRNKGNFPGRFSGRQFSNSRSEMNVSTLELGDSALYLCASSLATSGNSGELFFGEGSRLTVL.

The rearrangement joins TRBV6-2 or TRBV6-3 to TRBJ1-5, with 9 bases lining up with TRBD1. J was trimmed by 6 bases and V by 6 bases; bases with no gene match: 12. The germline gives CDR1 MNHEY, CDR2 SVGEGT. The CDR3 has 16 residues. The CDR3 DNA reads TGTGCCAGCAGCCAAGCACAGGGGGCGTTCGGTCAGCCCCAGCATTTT. Its protein is CASSQAQGAFGQPQHF.